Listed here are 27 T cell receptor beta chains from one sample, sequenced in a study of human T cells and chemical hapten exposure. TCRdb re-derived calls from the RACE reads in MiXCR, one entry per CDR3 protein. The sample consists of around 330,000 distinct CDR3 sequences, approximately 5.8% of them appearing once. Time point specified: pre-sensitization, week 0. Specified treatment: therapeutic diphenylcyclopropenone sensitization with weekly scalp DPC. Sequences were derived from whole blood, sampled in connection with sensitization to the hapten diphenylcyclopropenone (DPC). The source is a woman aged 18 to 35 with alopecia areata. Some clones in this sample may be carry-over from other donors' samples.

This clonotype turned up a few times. The CDR3 nucleotides are TGTGCCAGCAGAAGGGACCGAAACTATGGCTACACCTTC. Residues: CASRRDRNYGYTF. J is TRBJ1-2 and V is TRBV6-5; D is perhaps TRBD1 (5 bases). V lost 6 bases, J lost 2 bases, and 10 bases lay in between. CDR1 and CDR2 from the germline V gene are MNHEY and SVGAGI. The CDR3 length is 13 residues.

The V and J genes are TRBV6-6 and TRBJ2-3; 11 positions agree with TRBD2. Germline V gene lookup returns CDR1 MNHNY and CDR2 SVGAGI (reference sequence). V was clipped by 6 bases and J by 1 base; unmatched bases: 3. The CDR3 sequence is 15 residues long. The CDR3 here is CASRLTSGGTDTQYF. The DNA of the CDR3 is TGTGCCAGCAGGCTGACTAGCGGGGGCACAGATACGCAGTATTTT.

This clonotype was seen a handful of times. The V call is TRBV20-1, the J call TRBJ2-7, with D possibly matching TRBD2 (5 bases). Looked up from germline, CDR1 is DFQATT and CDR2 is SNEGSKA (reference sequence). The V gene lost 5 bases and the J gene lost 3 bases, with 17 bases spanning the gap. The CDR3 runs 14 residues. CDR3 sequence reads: CSAARANRGYEQYF. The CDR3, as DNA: TGCAGTGCTGCGCGGGCCAACCGGGGCTACGAGCAGTACTTC.

The CDR3: CASRPTGSSTDTQYF. The DNA for the CDR3 is TGTGCCAGCAGACCTACAGGGTCCAGCACAGATACGCAGTATTTT. The chain uses TRBV12-3 or TRBV12-4 and TRBJ2-3; possible D gene TRBD1, 6 bases. V lost 6 bases and J 0 bases, leaving 13 bases between the germline ends. The CDR3 is 15 amino acids.

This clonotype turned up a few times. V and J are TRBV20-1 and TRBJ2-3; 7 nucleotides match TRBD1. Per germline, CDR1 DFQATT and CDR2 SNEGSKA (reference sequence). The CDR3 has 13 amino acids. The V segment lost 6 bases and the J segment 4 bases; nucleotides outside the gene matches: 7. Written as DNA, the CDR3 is TGCAGTGCCACGACAGGGATTGCAGATACGCAGTATTTT. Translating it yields CSATTGIADTQYF.

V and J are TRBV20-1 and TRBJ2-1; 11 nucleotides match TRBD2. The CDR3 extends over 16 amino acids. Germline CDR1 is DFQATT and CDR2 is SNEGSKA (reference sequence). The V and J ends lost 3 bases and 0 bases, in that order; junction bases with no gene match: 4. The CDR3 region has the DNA TGCAGTGCTAGTCGGGGACTAGCGGTCTCCTACAATGAGCAGTTCTTC. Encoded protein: CSASRGLAVSYNEQFF.

CDR3: CASSRTGTTGELFF. CDR3 in DNA: TGTGCCAGCAGTAGGACTGGGACCACCGGGGAGCTGTTTTTT. This chain joins TRBV6-4 and TRBJ2-2, with D perhaps assigned TRBD1 or TRBD2 (5 bases each). The CDR3 loop spans 14 amino acids. CDR1 and CDR2 from the germline V gene are MRHNA and SNTAGT. V was cut by 5 bases and J by 4 bases, with 11 bases left in between.

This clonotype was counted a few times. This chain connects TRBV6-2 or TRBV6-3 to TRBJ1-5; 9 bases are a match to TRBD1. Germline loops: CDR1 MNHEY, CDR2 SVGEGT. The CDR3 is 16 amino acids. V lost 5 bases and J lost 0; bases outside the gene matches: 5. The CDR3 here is CASSPRDRDSNQPQHF. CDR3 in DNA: TGTGCCAGCAGTCCCCGGGACAGGGATAGCAATCAGCCCCAGCATTTT.

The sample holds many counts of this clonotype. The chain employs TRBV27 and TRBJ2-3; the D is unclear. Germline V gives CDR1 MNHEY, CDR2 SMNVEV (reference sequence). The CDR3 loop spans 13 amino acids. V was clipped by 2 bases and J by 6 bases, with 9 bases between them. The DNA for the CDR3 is TGTGCCAGCAGTTTAGGGCCAAGGGATACGCAGTATTTT. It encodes CASSLGPRDTQYF.

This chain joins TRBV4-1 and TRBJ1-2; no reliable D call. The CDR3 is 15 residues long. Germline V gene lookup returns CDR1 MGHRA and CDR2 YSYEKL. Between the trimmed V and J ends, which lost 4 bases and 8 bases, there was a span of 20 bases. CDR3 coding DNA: TGCGCCAGCAGCCTGAGCAACATGGCTGTGAGGGGCTACACCTTC. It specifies CASSLSNMAVRGYTF.

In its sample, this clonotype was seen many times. The CDR3 bases are TGCGCCAGCAGCTTGGGCTCGGACAGGGCTGGAAACACCATATATTTT. It yields the protein CASSLGSDRAGNTIYF. The chain couples TRBV5-1 to TRBJ1-3; the match to TRBD1 covers 8 bases. The junction had 4 bases not matched to a gene; V was cut back by 0 bases and J by 2 bases. The CDR3 spans 16 residues. CDR1 is SGHRS and CDR2 is YFSETQ in the germline V gene.

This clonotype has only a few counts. For the CDR3, the DNA is TGTGCCAGCAGTTACGGGGAAGGACAGCCCCAGCATTTT. This gives the protein CASSYGEGQPQHF. The chain carries TRBV6-6 and TRBJ1-5; D unresolved. Trimming left V 2 bases short and J 7 bases short, with 9 bases between. The CDR3 consists of 13 residues. Germline CDR1 reads MNHNY; CDR2 reads SVGAGI (reference sequence).

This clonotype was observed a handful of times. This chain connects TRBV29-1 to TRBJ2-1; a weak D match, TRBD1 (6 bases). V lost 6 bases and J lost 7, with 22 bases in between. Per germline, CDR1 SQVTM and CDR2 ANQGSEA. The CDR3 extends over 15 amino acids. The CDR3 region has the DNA TGCAGCGTCAAAAGACAGGAGCTGTTGACGAATGAGCAGTTCTTC. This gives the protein CSVKRQELLTNEQFF.

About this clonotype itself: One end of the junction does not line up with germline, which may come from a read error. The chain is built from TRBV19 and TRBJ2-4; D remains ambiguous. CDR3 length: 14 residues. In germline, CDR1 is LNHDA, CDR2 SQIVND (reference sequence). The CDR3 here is CASSVPNNPGIQYF. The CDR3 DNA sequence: TGTGCTAGTAGTGTGCCCAACAACCCTGGGATTCAGTACTTC.

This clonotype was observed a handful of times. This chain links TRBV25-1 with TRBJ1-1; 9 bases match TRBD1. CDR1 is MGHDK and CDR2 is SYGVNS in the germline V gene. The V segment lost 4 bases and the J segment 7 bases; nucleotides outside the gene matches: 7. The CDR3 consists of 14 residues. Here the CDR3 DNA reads TGTGCCAGCAGTGTAGGGGGACAGGGCAATGAAGCTTTCTTT. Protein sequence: CASSVGGQGNEAFF.

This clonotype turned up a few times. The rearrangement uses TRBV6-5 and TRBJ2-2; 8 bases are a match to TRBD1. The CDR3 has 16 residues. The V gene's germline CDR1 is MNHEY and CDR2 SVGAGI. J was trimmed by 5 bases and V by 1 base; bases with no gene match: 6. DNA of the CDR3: TGTGCCAGCAGTTACTACGGACAGGGAAATACCGGGGAGCTGTTTTTT. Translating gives CASSYYGQGNTGELFF.

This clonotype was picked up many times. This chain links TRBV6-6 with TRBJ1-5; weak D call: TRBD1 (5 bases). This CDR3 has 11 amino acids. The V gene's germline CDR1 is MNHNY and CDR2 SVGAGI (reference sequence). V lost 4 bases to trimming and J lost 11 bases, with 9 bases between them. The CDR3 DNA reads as TGTGCCAGCAGTTCCTTCAGGGCCCAGCATTTT. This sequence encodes CASSSFRAQHF.

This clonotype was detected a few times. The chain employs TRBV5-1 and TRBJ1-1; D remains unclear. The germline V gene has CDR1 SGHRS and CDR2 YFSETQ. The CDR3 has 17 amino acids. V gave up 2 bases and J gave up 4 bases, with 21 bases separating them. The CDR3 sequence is CASSLNKQATPGTEAFF. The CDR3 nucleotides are TGCGCCAGCAGCTTAAATAAGCAGGCGACCCCCGGCACTGAAGCTTTCTTT.

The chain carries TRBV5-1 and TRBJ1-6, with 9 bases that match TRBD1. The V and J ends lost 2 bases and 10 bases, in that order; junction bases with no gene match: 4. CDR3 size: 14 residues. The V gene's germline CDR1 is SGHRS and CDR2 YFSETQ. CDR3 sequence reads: CASSFWDRESPLHF. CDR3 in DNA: TGCGCCAGCAGCTTTTGGGACAGGGAGTCACCCCTCCACTTT.

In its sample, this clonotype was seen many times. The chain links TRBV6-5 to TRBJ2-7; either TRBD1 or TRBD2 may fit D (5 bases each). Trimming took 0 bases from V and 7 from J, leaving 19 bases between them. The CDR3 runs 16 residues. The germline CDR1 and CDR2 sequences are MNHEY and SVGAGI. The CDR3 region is CASSYSSGPGPGEQYF. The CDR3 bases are TGTGCCAGCAGTTACTCGTCGGGGCCCGGGCCGGGTGAGCAGTACTTC.

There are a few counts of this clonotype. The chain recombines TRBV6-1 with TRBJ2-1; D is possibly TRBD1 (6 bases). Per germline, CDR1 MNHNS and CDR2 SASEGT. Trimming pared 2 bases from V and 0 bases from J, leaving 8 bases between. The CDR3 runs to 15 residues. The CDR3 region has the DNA TGTGCCAGCAGTGAAAACAGGGACTCCTACAATGAGCAGTTCTTC. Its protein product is CASSENRDSYNEQFF.

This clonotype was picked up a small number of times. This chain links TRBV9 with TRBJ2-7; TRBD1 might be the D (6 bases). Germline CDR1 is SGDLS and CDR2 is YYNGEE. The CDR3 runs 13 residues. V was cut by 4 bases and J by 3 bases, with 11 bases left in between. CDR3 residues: CASSLRTVYEQYF. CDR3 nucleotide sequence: TGTGCCAGCAGCCTCAGGACAGTCTACGAGCAGTACTTC.

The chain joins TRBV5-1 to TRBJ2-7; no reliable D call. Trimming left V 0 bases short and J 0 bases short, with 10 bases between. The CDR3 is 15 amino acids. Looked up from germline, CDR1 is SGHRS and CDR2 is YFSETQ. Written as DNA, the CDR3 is TGCGCCAGCAGCTTGGACCCGGTGATCTCCTACGAGCAGTACTTC. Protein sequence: CASSLDPVISYEQYF.

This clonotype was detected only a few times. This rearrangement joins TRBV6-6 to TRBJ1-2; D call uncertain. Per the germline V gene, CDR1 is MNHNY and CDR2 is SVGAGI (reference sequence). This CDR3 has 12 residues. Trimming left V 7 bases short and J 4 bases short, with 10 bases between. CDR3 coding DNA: TGTGCCAGCACGAGAGAGGTCTATGGCTACACCTTC. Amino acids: CASTREVYGYTF.

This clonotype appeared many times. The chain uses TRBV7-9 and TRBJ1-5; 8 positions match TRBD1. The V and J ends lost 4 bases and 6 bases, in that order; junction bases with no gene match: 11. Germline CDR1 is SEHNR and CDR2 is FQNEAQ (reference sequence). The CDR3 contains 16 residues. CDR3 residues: CASSSSGTGNGQPQHF. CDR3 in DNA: TGTGCCAGCAGCTCCTCCGGGACAGGTAACGGTCAGCCCCAGCATTTT.

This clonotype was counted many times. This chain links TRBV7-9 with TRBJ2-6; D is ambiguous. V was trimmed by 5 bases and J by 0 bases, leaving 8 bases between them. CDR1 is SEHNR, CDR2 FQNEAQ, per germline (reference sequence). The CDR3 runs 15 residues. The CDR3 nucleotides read TGTGCCAGCAGCCGCTGGGACTCTGGGGCCAACGTCCTGACTTTC. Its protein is CASSRWDSGANVLTF.

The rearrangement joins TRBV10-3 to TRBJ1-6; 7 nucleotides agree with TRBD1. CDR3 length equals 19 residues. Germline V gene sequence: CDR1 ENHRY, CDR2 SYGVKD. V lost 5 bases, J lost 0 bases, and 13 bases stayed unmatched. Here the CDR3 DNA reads TGTGCCATCAGTCCATCGAAGCAGGGGGACAGCTCCTATAATTCACCCCTCCACTTT. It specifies CAISPSKQGDSSYNSPLHF.